This T cell receptor (beta chain) was captured in a study of a mutant IDH1 vaccine in newly diagnosed glioma. Study background: The initiation of vaccination occurred 4-6 weeks after radiotherapy alone, or with temozolomide cycles. Most had both radiotherapy and temozolomide beforehand; others had only one. Week 35 held visit V12, while week 47 held visit V13.

The germline V gene has CDR1 SGHNT and CDR2 YYREEE (reference sequence). There are 14 residues in the CDR3. The V gene lost 2 bases and the J gene lost 7 bases, with 15 bases spanning the gap. A note on this clone: Its specificity is not known.

Documented time point: week 47, end of study. The content of each vaccine dose was 300 ug of mutant IDH1 20-mer peptide, and topical imiquimod accompanied it. The data were produced by immunoSEQ multiplex PCR, yet TCRdb's version contains in-frame clones alone and is incomplete. The table records 30,000 to 35,000 clones, 90% of them present only once. This specimen was PBMCs, taken from a glioma patient whose treatment included an IDH1 peptide vaccine. The origin of this receptor is a middle-aged woman with glioma. The genes are TRBV5-4 and TRBJ1-2, with a possible D match to TRBD1 (5 bases). CDR3 region: CASSFLAGDAGYTF. CDR3 coding DNA: TGTGCCAGCAGCTTCTTAGCCGGGGACGCTGGCTACACCTTC.